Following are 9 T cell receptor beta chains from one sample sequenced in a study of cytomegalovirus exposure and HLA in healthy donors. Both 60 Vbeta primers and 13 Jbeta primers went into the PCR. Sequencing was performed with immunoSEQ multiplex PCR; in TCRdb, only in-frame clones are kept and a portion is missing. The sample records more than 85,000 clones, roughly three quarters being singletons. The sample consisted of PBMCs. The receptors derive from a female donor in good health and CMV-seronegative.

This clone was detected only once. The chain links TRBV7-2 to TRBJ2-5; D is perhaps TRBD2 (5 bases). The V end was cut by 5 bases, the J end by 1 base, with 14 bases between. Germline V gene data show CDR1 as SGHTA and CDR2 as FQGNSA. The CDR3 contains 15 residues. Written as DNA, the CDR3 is TGTGCCAGCAGCCGGACGGGATATGCCCAAGAGACCCAGTACTTC. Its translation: CASSRTGYAQETQYF.

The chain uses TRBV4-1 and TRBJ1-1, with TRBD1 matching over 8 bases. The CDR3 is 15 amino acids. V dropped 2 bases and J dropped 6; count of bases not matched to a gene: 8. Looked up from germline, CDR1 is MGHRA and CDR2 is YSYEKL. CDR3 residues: CASSQRGQGGSEAFF. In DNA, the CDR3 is TGCGCCAGCAGCCAAAGAGGACAGGGAGGTTCTGAAGCTTTCTTT.

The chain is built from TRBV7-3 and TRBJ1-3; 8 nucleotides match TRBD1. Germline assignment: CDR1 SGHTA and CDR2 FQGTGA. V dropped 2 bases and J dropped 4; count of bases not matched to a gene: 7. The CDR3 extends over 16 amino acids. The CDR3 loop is CASSLQGASTGNTIYF. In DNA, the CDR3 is TGTGCCAGCAGCTTACAGGGGGCTTCTACGGGAAACACCATATATTTT.

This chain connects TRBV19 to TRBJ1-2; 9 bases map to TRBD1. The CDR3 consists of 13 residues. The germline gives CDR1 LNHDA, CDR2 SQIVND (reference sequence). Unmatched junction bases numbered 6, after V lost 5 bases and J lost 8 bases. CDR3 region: CASSLGQGWGYTF. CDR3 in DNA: TGTGCCAGTAGTCTGGGACAGGGTTGGGGCTACACCTTC.

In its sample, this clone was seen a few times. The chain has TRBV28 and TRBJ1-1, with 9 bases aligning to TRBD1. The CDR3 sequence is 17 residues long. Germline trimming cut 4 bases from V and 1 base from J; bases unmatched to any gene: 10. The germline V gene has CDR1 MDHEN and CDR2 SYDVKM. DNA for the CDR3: TGTGCCAGCAGTTCCCCTCATTCGGGACAGGGGAACACTGAAGCTTTCTTT. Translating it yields CASSSPHSGQGNTEAFF.

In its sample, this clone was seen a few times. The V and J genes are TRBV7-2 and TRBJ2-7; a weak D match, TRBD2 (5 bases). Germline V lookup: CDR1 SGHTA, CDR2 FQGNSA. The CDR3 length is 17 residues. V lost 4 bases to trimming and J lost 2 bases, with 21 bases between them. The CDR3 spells CASSSPGWGGPTYEQYF. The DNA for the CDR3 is TGTGCCAGCAGCTCCCCGGGGTGGGGTGGTCCGACCTACGAGCAGTACTTC.

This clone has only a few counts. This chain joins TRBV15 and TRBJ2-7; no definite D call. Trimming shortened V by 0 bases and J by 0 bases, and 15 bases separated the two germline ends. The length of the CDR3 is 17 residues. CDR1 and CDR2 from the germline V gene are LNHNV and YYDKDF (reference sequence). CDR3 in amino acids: CATSREAGSVSSYEQYF. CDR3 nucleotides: TGTGCCACCAGCAGAGAGGCCGGGTCTGTGAGCTCCTACGAGCAGTACTTC.

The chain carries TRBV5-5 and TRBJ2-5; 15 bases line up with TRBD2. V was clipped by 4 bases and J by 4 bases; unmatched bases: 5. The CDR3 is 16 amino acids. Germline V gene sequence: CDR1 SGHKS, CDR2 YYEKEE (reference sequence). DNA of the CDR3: TGTGCCAGCAGCACGGGACTAGCGGGGGGTACAGAGACCCAGTACTTC. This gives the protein CASSTGLAGGTETQYF.

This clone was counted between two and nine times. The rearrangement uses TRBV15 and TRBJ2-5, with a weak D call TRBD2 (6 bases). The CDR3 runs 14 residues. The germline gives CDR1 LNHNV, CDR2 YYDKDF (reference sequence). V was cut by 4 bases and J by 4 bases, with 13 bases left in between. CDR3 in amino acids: CATSTREAGETQYF. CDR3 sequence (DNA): TGTGCCACCAGCACCCGCGAAGCGGGAGAGACCCAGTACTTC.